This T cell receptor (beta chain) originates from a study of T cell repertoires in cytomegalovirus infection. The wider study: Matching HLA type, along with CMV infection, was indicated by public TCR beta signatures.

Study outcomes and limitations: CMV carriers with the relevant HLA were identified by cumulative public TCR beta family frequency. In two of eight donors, the top clonotype was HLA-C-restricted CMV-specific.

This clonotype was seen at least ten times. Its antigen is undetermined. Each CDR3 protein gets one entry after TCRdb re-called the reads with MiXCR. The profile covers roughly 310,000 distinct CDR3 sequences, with around 29% appearing a single time and about 19% taken by the ten largest. The CDR3 consists of 14 residues. Germline CDR1 is SQVTM and CDR2 is ANQGSEA. V shed 5 bases and J 0 bases; nucleotides not matched to a gene: 6. This TCR was sampled from a human donor in good health (CMV status not recorded). Some clones in this sample may be carry-over from other donors' samples. This sequence joins TRBV29-1 and TRBJ2-7; TRBD2 matches at 8 bases. The starting material was cultured PBMCs, obtained from culture after CMV antigen stimulation. CDR3 in amino acids: CSVFSGGLSYEQYF. The CDR3, as DNA: TGCAGCGTTTTCAGCGGGGGACTCTCCTACGAGCAGTACTTC.